The 18 T cell receptor beta chains presented below share a single source sample, sequenced in a study of OX40 agonist ivuxolimab in advanced cancers. Using immunoSEQ multiplex PCR, the repertoire was profiled, and TCRdb retains in-frame clones only, with some absent. The data hold more than 25,000 clones, with about nine tenths observed a single time. The sample in question was CD4+ or CD8+ T cells sorted from blood, obtained in a trial of the OX40 agonist ivuxolimab. The origin of the receptors is an adult with an advanced solid tumor such as melanoma, head and neck, liver or kidney cancer.

The gene calls are TRBV19 and TRBJ1-5; D might be TRBD1 (6 bases). Trimming took off 3 bases at V and 3 bases at J, with 12 bases between the two ends. The CDR3 totals 15 residues. Germline-derived CDR1 and CDR2 are LNHDA and SQIVND (reference sequence). Here the CDR3 DNA reads TGTGCCAGTAGTATTAGGGGGGCCTACAATCAGCCCCAGCATTTT. Amino acids: CASSIRGAYNQPQHF.

In nucleotides, the CDR3 is TGTGCCAGCAGTTTGTCCGGGACAGGGCTTTCCGCTAACTATGGCTACACCTTC. The encoded protein is CASSLSGTGLSANYGYTF. J is TRBJ1-2 and V is TRBV27, with 9 positions matching TRBD1. This CDR3 has 18 residues. Germline-derived CDR1 and CDR2 are MNHEY and SMNVEV (reference sequence). V was clipped by 3 bases and J by 0 bases; unmatched bases: 11.

This clone appeared a single time. The CDR3 sequence is CASSTLAEPNEQYF. As DNA, the CDR3 is TGTGCCAGTAGTACCTTAGCGGAGCCAAACGAGCAGTACTTC. The rearrangement uses TRBV19 and TRBJ2-7, with D perhaps matching TRBD2 (6 bases). Trimming cost V 4 bases and J 5 bases, with 15 bases left between them. Germline CDR1 reads LNHDA; CDR2 reads SQIVND (reference sequence). The CDR3 extends over 14 amino acids.

The chain combines TRBV6-1 with TRBJ1-2, with D possibly TRBD1 on 5 matching bases. CDR1 and CDR2 (germline): MNHNS, SASEGT. Trimming removed 5 bases at V and 5 bases at J, with 18 bases between. The length of the CDR3 is 15 residues. The CDR3 nucleotides read TGTGCCAGCAGTCCCCTTTACGGAGGGGAATATGGCTACACCTTC. The encoded protein is CASSPLYGGEYGYTF.

V and J are TRBV11-1 and TRBJ1-2; possibly TRBD1 for D (5 bases). V was trimmed by 3 bases and J by 5 bases, leaving 7 bases between them. Germline CDR1 and CDR2: SGHAT and FQDESV (reference sequence). This CDR3 is 12 amino acids long. CDR3 protein: CASSLGTYGYTF. The CDR3 region has the DNA TGTGCCAGCAGCTTGGGGACGTATGGCTACACCTTC.

The CDR3 DNA follows: TGTGCCAGCAGTTTATCGGGACAGAACTATGGCTACACCTTC. It is translated as CASSLSGQNYGYTF. The chain combines TRBV27 with TRBJ1-2; 7 bases map to TRBD1. From germline, CDR1 is MNHEY and CDR2 SMNVEV (reference sequence). The CDR3 has 14 residues. V lost 0 bases and J lost 2; bases outside the gene matches: 0.

The rearrangement joins TRBV4-1 to TRBJ2-5, with TRBD1 identical over 9 bases. The CDR3 has 14 residues. The ends lost 5 bases at V and 0 bases at J; junction bases unmatched: 1. In germline, CDR1 is MGHRA, CDR2 YSYEKL. The CDR3 sequence: CASSDRGYQETQYF. In DNA, the CDR3 is TGCGCCAGCAGCGACAGGGGGTACCAAGAGACCCAGTACTTC.

The chain employs TRBV5-8 and TRBJ2-2, with TRBD1 as a possible D gene (6 bases). V lost 2 bases to trimming and J lost 1 base, with 9 bases between them. CDR1 is SGHTS and CDR2 is YDEGEE in the germline V gene. The CDR3 has 15 amino acids. The CDR3 bases are TGTGCCAGCAGCTTCCGGGACAAGAACACCGGGGAGCTGTTTTTT. Encoded protein: CASSFRDKNTGELFF.

This chain uses TRBV6-1 with TRBJ2-7; a possible D gene is TRBD2 (6 bases). Germline V gives CDR1 MNHNS, CDR2 SASEGT. V was shortened by 1 base and J by 2 bases, with 21 bases between the two germline ends. The CDR3 loop spans 18 amino acids. Written as DNA, the CDR3 is TGTGCCAGCAGTGAAGATCGGGACTCCTATTGGGTAACCTACGAGCAGTACTTC. It is translated as CASSEDRDSYWVTYEQYF.

The chain links TRBV7-9 to TRBJ2-5, with 7 bases that match TRBD1. Germline loops: CDR1 SEHNR, CDR2 FQNEAQ (reference sequence). This CDR3 comprises 14 residues. Losses at the gene ends were 5 bases for V and 5 bases for J; bases not matched to a gene: 8. CDR3 residues: CASSPRGQRETQYF. CDR3 nucleotide sequence: TGTGCCAGCAGCCCAAGGGGGCAAAGGGAGACCCAGTACTTC.

This chain connects TRBV9 to TRBJ2-3; D gene unclear. This CDR3 has 13 amino acids. Looked up from germline, CDR1 is SGDLS and CDR2 is YYNGEE. The V end was cut by 7 bases, the J end by 2 bases, with 11 bases between. The CDR3 DNA reads TGTGCCAGCGGTCGTTCTTCCACAGATACGCAGTATTTT. Amino acids: CASGRSSTDTQYF.

CDR3 protein: CASSHDIGSGETQYF. CDR3 in DNA: TGTGCCAGCAGCCACGACATAGGGAGCGGGGAGACCCAGTACTTC. J is TRBJ2-5 and V is TRBV7-7; D perhaps matches TRBD2 (6 bases). Trimming stripped 5 bases from V and 5 bases from J, with 18 bases between. The CDR3 contains 15 residues. Germline CDR1 SSHAT, CDR2 FNYEAQ (reference sequence).

This sequence joins TRBV30 and TRBJ1-2, with D tentatively TRBD1 (5 bases). V lost 6 bases and J 1 base, leaving 15 bases between the germline ends. CDR3 length: 14 residues. The germline V gene encodes CDR1 GTSNPN and CDR2 SVGIG (reference sequence). The DNA of the CDR3 is TGTGCCTGTCGAGGAGGGGAGGGTAACTATGGCTACACCTTC. Amino acid sequence: CACRGGEGNYGYTF.

Worth noting for this clone: Other DNA sequences in this specimen translate into the identical CDR3. This chain connects TRBV27 to TRBJ1-5; D remains ambiguous. The V end was cut by 2 bases, the J end by 1 base, with 3 bases between. This CDR3 has 13 amino acids. CDR1 is MNHEY and CDR2 is SMNVEV in the germline V gene (reference sequence). Written as DNA, the CDR3 is TGTGCCAGCAGTTTAGGCAGCAATCAGCCCCAGCATTTT. Residues: CASSLGSNQPQHF.

The chain links TRBV7-6 to TRBJ2-3, with TRBD2 matching over 12 bases. CDR3 length: 17 amino acids. Germline lookup yields CDR1 SGHVS and CDR2 FNYEAQ. Losses at the gene ends were 5 bases for V and 2 bases for J; bases not matched to a gene: 8. The CDR3 DNA reads as TGTGCCAGCAGCCCCCTAGGACTAGCGGGGAACACAGATACGCAGTATTTT. As protein: CASSPLGLAGNTDTQYF.

The gene calls are TRBV7-8 and TRBJ1-4; D perhaps matches TRBD1 (5 bases). Germline values: CDR1 SGHVS, CDR2 FQNEAQ. There are 14 residues in the CDR3. The V and J ends lost 1 base and 4 bases respectively, with 7 bases between them. The CDR3 loop is CASSLGGVNEKLFF. The CDR3 coding sequence is TGTGCCAGCAGCTTAGGGGGCGTTAATGAAAAACTGTTTTTT.

This clone was found once. The genes are TRBV19 and TRBJ2-7; D may be TRBD1 or TRBD2 (5 bases each). Germline assignment: CDR1 LNHDA and CDR2 SQIVND (reference sequence). V lost 5 bases and J lost 0, with 23 bases in between. The CDR3 is made up of 18 amino acids. As DNA, the CDR3 is TGTGCCAGTAGTTTTTACTTTGACCCCCGGGACGGCTCCTACGAGCAGTACTTC. It is translated as CASSFYFDPRDGSYEQYF.

The chain links TRBV9 to TRBJ2-3; tentative D call: TRBD2 (7 bases). The V and J ends lost 0 bases and 2 bases respectively, with 10 bases between them. The CDR3 covers 15 residues. Germline loops: CDR1 SGDLS, CDR2 YYNGEE. As DNA, the CDR3 is TGTGCCAGCAGCGTAGAGGGGGGGAACACAGATACGCAGTATTTT. Translating it yields CASSVEGGNTDTQYF.